This T cell receptor beta chain appears in the sequencing data of a study of cytotoxic CD8 clonotypes in ibrutinib-treated CLL. In the study overall: Responses comprised 25 or so partial and 2 complete; at median approximately 70 months, around 14 remained remitted and some twelve progressed.

TCRdb keeps only in-frame clones here, not all; method: immunoSEQ multiplex PCR. The sample lists over 75,000 clones, around 73% seen once, with about 33% in the top ten. The CDR3 runs to 15 residues. Trimming took off 3 bases at V and 2 bases at J, with 11 bases between the two ends. Germline V gives CDR1 LNHDA, CDR2 SQIVND (reference sequence). The J gene is TRBJ1-3, the V gene TRBV19, with D uncertain. Source: PBMCs, taken after 12 months of ibrutinib treatment. This clonotype was sampled from a human donor with chronic lymphocytic leukemia. CDR3 DNA sequence: TGTGCCAGTAGTATTGAGGCAAGGACTGGAAACACCATATATTTT. This translates into CASSIEARTGNTIYF.